The entry below gives a single T cell receptor (beta chain) sequence along with its context. The antigen is unknown. The data belong to a study of T cell responses to AZD1222 COVID-19 vaccine. Whole-study results and caveats: Females made up more of the donors, who were largely white British, and clonal diversity may have come out too low. Nearly half of spike-specific TCRs reportedly go after variant regions that carry no mutations.

The germline CDR1 and CDR2 sequences are SGDLS and YYNGEE. The CDR3 spans 15 residues. Trimming stripped 4 bases from V and 1 base from J, with 14 bases between. Generated by immunoSEQ multiplex PCR, the TCRdb table keeps only in-frame clones and is missing some. Among under 150,000 clones listed, roughly 88% were seen once. V gene TRBV9 combines with J gene TRBJ1-1; D possibly corresponds to TRBD1 (5 bases). Source: peripheral blood, taken on day 0 of AZD1222 vaccination. The source of this sequence is an adult in good health. The CDR3, as DNA: TGTGCCAGCAGCCCCCAGGTCGGGGGGAACACTGAAGCTTTCTTT. Translation: CASSPQVGGNTEAFF.